This TCR beta chain was recovered during a study of T cells expressing NK-cell markers. The overall study: Sorted CD3+CD56-NKG2C+, CD3+CD56+NKG2C+ and CD3+CD56+NKG2C- T cells supplied the TCR beta repertoires. One of the eight sequenced donors was seronegative, whereas the other seven were HCMV-seropositive. Study-level results: Researchers report these clonotypes also headed the CD3+CD56-NKG2C+ fraction in a few donors.

Reprocessing the 5' RACE reads, TCRdb reports a single entry for every CDR3 protein and omits DNA. This sample's table reports 300,000 or so distinct CDR3 sequences. The CDR3 is made up of 15 amino acids. Germline values: CDR1 KGHSH, CDR2 LQKENI. Worth noting for this clonotype: The antigen is not known.

The TCR sequence derives from a woman between 18 and 70 years old in good health. This chain links TRBV18 with TRBJ2-1. The specimen sequenced was blood T cells: a sorted CD56 or NKG2C T cell subset, CD4+ or CD8+ T cells, or bulk PBMC T cells (not recorded which). Here the CDR3 reads CASSPKSSINNEQFF.